This TCR beta chain was recorded in a study of early T cells in non-severe SARS-CoV-2 infection. Study results and limitations: Using VDJdb, the matching emphasized anti-spike CD8 responses while missing private and CD4 specificities.

A note on this clonotype: Its specificity is not known.

MiXCR, run by TCRdb on the 5' RACE reads, gives a single entry per CDR3 protein. The data show approximately 75,000 distinct CDR3 sequences, with approximately 15% seen just once and about 4% held by the top ten. The CDR3 has 14 amino acids. V was clipped by 9 bases and J by 3 bases, with 18 bases between them. The sequence derives from an adult who was a healthcare worker with PCR-confirmed SARS-CoV-2 infection or an uninfected control (not recorded which). This specimen consisted of whole blood, obtained at baseline. V usage is TRBV12-3 or TRBV12-4 and J usage is TRBJ2-7, with D maybe TRBD2 (7 bases). CDR3 sequence: CASTWGGQGYEQYF. DNA of the CDR3: TGTGCCAGTACATGGGGGGGGCAAGGCTACGAGCAGTACTTC.